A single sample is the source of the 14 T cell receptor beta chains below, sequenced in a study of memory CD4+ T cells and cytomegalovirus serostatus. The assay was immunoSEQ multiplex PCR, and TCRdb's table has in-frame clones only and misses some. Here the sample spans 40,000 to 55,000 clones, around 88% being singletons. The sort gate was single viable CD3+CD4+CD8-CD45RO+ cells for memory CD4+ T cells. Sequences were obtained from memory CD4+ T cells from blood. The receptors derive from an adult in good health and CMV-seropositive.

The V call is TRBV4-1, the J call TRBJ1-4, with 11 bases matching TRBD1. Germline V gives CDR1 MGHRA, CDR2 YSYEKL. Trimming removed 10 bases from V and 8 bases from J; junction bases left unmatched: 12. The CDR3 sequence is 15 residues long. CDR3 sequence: CATSPGQGAREKLFF. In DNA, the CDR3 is TGCGCCACCTCCCCCGGACAGGGGGCGCGAGAAAAACTGTTTTTT.

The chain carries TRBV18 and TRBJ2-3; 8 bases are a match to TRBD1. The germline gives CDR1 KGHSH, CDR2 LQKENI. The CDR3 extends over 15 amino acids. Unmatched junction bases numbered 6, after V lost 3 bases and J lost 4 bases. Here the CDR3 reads CASSPFGTGPDTQYF. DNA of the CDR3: TGTGCCAGCTCACCGTTCGGGACAGGTCCAGATACGCAGTATTTT.

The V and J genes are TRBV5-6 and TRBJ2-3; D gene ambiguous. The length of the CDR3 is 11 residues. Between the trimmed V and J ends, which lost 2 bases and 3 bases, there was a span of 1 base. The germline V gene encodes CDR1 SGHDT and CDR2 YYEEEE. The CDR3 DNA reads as TGTGCCAGCAGCTTAACAGATACGCAGTATTTT. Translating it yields CASSLTDTQYF.

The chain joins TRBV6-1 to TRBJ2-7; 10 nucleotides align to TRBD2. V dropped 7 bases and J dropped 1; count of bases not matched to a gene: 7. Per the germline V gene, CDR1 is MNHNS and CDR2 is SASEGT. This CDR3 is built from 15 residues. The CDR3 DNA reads TGTGCCAGCACCCAACTAGCGGGGATTTCCTACGAGCAGTACTTC. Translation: CASTQLAGISYEQYF.

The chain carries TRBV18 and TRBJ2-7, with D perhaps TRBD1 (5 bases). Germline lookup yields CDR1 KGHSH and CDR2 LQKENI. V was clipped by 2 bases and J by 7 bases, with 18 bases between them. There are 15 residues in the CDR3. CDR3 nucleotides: TGTGCCAGCTCACCAGGCCAGGGCCAATTGGGTGAGCAGTACTTC. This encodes CASSPGQGQLGEQYF.

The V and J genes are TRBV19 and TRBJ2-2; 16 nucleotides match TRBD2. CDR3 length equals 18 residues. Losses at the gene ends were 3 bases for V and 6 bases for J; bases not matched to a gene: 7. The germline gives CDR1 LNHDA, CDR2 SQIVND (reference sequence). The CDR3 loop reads CASSMGLAGGQLAGELFF. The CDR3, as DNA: TGTGCCAGTAGTATGGGACTAGCGGGGGGGCAACTAGCCGGGGAGCTGTTTTTT.

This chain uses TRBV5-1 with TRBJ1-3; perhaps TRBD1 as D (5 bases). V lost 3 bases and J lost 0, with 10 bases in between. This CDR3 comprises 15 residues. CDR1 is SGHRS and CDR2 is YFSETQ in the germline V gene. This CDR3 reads CASSSSTVSGNTIYF. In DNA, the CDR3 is TGCGCCAGCAGCTCATCGACAGTCTCTGGAAACACCATATATTTT.

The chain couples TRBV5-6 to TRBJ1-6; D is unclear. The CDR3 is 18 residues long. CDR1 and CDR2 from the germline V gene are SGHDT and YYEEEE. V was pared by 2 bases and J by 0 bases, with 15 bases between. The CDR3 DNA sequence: TGTGCCAGCAGCTTTTCCCGGACCCTTAGCTCCTATAATTCACCCCTCCACTTT. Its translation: CASSFSRTLSSYNSPLHF. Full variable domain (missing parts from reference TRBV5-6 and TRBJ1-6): DAGVTQSPTHLIKTRGQQVTLRCSPKSGHDTVSWYQQALGQGPQFIFQYYEEEERQRGNFPDRFSGHQFPNYSSELNVNALLLGDSALYLCASSFSRTLSSYNSPLHFGNGTRLTVT.

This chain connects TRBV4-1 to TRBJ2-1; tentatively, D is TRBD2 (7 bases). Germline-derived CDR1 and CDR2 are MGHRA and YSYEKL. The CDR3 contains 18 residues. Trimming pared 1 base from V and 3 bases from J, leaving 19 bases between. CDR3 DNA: TGCGCCAGCAGCCAAGTTTTCGGGGGCGGGAGTCTCTACAATGAGCAGTTCTTC. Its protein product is CASSQVFGGGSLYNEQFF.

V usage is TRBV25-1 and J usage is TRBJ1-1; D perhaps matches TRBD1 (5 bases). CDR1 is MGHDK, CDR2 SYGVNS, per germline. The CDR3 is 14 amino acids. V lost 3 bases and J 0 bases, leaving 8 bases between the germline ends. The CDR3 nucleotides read TGTGCCAGCAGTGACAGGGCCATGAACACTGAAGCTTTCTTT. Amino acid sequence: CASSDRAMNTEAFF.

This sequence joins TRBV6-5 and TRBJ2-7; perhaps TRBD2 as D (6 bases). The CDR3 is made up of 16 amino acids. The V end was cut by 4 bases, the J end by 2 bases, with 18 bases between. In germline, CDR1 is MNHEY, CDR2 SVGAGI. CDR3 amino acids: CASSSPGTPRPYEQYF. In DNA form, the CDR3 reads TGTGCCAGCAGTTCACCAGGGACTCCAAGGCCCTACGAGCAGTACTTC.

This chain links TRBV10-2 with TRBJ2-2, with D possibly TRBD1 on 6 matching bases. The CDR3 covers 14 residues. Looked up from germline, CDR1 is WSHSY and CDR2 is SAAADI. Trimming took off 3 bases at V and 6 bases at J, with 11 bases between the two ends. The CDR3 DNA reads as TGCGCCAGCAGTGATTGGGGGCGGCCCGGGGAGCTGTTTTTT. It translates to CASSDWGRPGELFF.

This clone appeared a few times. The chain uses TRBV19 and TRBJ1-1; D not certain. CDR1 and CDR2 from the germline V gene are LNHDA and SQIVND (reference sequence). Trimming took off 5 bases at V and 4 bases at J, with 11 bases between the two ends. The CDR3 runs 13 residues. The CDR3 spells CASSLTTGTEAFF. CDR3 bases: TGTGCCAGTAGTTTAACAACGGGCACTGAAGCTTTCTTT.

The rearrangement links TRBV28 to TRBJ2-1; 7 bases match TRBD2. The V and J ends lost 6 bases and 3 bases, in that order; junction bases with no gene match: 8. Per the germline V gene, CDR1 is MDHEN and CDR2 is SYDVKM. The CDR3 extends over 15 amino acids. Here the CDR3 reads CASRSAGTNYNEQFF. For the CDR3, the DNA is TGTGCCAGCAGGTCCGCCGGGACTAACTACAATGAGCAGTTCTTC.